This T cell receptor (beta chain) was profiled in a study of CD8+ T cells in alopecia areata. Study in general: A regimen of oral tofacitinib, 5 to 10 mg twice daily, was given to treated patients. A 6-month off-drug phase came after tofacitinib, which had lasted 6 to 18 months. Study-level results: Whereas mice showed it more clearly, TCR sharing across patients was murkier, possibly because of HLA.

This CDR3 spans 16 amino acids. Trimming took off 4 bases at V and 4 bases at J, with 19 bases between the two ends. Germline V gene sequence: CDR1 SGHVS, CDR2 FNYEAQ. Regarding treatment: oral pan-JAK inhibitor, 5-10 mg twice daily. From alopecia areata patients, lesional scalp punch biopsies and peripheral blood were collected. Once RNA had been extracted, it was reverse transcribed into cDNA to act as the sequencing template. Here immunoSEQ multiplex PCR was the method, and the copy in TCRdb shows in-frame clones only, minus some. Of 90,000 to 100,000 clones in the sample, approximately 60% were seen once. This clone was counted a few times. Its target is unknown.

This sequence originates from a human donor with alopecia areata. J is TRBJ2-5 and V is TRBV7-6; either TRBD1 or TRBD2 may supply D (5 bases each). Sequences were derived from CD8+ T cells sorted from blood, sampled at week 4, from a patient treated with tofacitinib. For the CDR3, the DNA is TGTGCCAGCAGCTACTTATGGGGGTATCACGGAGAGACCCAGTACTTC. It specifies CASSYLWGYHGETQYF.